This T cell receptor beta chain was retrieved from a study of technical replicates of blood from a few donors. Within the sample, this clone is medium-sized (0.01 to 0.1%). Sequencing used immunoSEQ multiplex PCR; TCRdb keeps in-frame clones, though not all of them. The sample records under 85,000 clones, 93% being singletons. This CDR3 is built from 15 residues. Germline V gives CDR1 GTSNPN, CDR2 SVGIG (reference sequence). The trim removed 3 bases at V and 1 base at J, leaving 6 bases unmatched. The receptor was isolated from a human donor in good health. The chain couples TRBV30 to TRBJ1-1; 9 nucleotides align to TRBD1. The sequenced sample consisted of T cells isolated from PBMCs. The CDR3: CAWRDRGRGNTEAFF. The CDR3 nucleotides read TGTGCCTGGAGGGACAGGGGTAGGGGGAACACTGAAGCTTTCTTT.